This T cell receptor beta chain was recovered during a study of Graves' ophthalmopathy and Graves' hyperthyroidism. Overall study findings and caveats: Thyroid clonotypes that were expanded above 0.001 frequency mostly also appeared in blood.

Investigators amplified TCR beta CDR3 regions from RNA transcripts. Second-round multiplex PCR followed a first-round RT-PCR using HTBI primers. TCRdb reprocessed the multiplex PCR reads with MiXCR, giving one entry per CDR3 protein. This sample has roughly 400,000 distinct CDR3 sequences, with about 16% found just once. This clonotype was seen ten or more times. Its antigen is undetermined. With a duration under 3 months, ophthalmopathy in the donors showed moderate-to-severe activity, CAS ≥3 and NOSPECS ≥4. Exclusion criteria comprised other autoimmune diseases, uncontrolled infections, pregnancy or lactation in patients. This CDR3 is 16 amino acids long. CDR1 and CDR2 (germline): MDHEN, SYDVKM. V shed 3 bases and J 3 bases; nucleotides not matched to a gene: 3.

This chain uses TRBV28 with TRBJ1-6, with 9 bases aligning to TRBD1. The origin of this receptor is a woman between 18 and 29 years old with Graves' ophthalmopathy. Sequenced: peripheral blood. The CDR3 protein is CASSLDRGFYNSPLHF. In nucleotides, the CDR3 is TGTGCCAGCAGTTTGGACAGGGGTTTCTATAATTCACCCCTCCACTTT.